Presented here are 20 T cell receptor beta chains from one specimen sequenced in a study of blood T cell repertoires in COVID-19. Using immunoSEQ multiplex PCR, the repertoire was profiled, and TCRdb retains in-frame clones only, with some absent. The table includes some 120,000 clones, around 78% detected once. Sample: peripheral blood. Source of these receptors: a human donor in a cohort sampled during active COVID-19.

The chain couples TRBV5-4 to TRBJ1-6; D call uncertain. V was trimmed by 3 bases and J by 12 bases, leaving 10 bases between them. The CDR3 is 12 amino acids. Germline assignment: CDR1 SGHNT and CDR2 YYREEE (reference sequence). Here the CDR3 DNA reads TGTGCCAGCAGCTCGGGAATTCAACCCCTCCACTTT. Translated: CASSSGIQPLHF.

This chain joins TRBV6-5 and TRBJ1-5; TRBD1 matches 7 bases. Germline lookup yields CDR1 MNHEY and CDR2 SVGAGI. This CDR3 contains 14 residues. J lost 6 bases, V lost 2 bases, and 4 bases had no gene match. The CDR3 loop is CASSYRTGLQPQHF. The DNA of the CDR3 is TGTGCCAGCAGTTACCGGACAGGTCTTCAGCCCCAGCATTTT.

CDR3 nucleotide sequence: TGTGCCAGCTTAGAAAGGACACGCACCGGGGAGCTGTTTTTT. Protein: CASLERTRTGELFF. The chain has TRBV6-5 and TRBJ2-2, with D possibly matching TRBD1 (5 bases). The germline V and J ends were trimmed by 8 bases and 4 bases, with 14 bases remaining between them. Germline V gene lookup returns CDR1 MNHEY and CDR2 SVGAGI. This CDR3 is 14 amino acids long.

This CDR3 is CATSRDSSYEQYF. The CDR3 DNA follows: TGTGCCACCAGCAGGGACAGCTCCTACGAGCAGTACTTC. The V gene is TRBV15, the J gene TRBJ2-7; the D gene is possibly TRBD1 (6 bases). V was cut by 3 bases and J by 0 bases, with 6 bases left in between. The CDR3 length is 13 residues. Germline CDR1 reads LNHNV; CDR2 reads YYDKDF (reference sequence).

The chain joins TRBV28 to TRBJ2-2; no clear D. The germline CDR1 and CDR2 sequences are MDHEN and SYDVKM. V lost 3 bases to trimming and J lost 3 bases, with 8 bases between them. The CDR3 runs 14 residues. CDR3 amino acids: CASSFRAHTGELFF. The CDR3 coding sequence is TGTGCCAGCAGTTTTCGCGCTCACACCGGGGAGCTGTTTTTT.

This clone was seen only once. The chain is built from TRBV6-6 and TRBJ2-3; D unclear. The CDR3 extends over 12 amino acids. The ends were cut back, 2 bases at V and 3 bases at J, with 3 bases in the middle. Germline loops: CDR1 MNHNY, CDR2 SVGAGI (reference sequence). The DNA for the CDR3 is TGTGCCAGCAGTTACACTACAGATACGCAGTATTTT. Translating gives CASSYTTDTQYF.

This clone has only one observation. The chain couples TRBV19 to TRBJ1-5, with 8 nucleotides matching TRBD1. V was clipped by 5 bases and J by 7 bases; unmatched bases: 7. The CDR3 covers 14 residues. Germline V CDR1 and CDR2: LNHDA, SQIVND (reference sequence). The CDR3 DNA reads TGTGCCAGTAGTCCAGGGGGCGGGTTGCAGCCCCAGCATTTT. Encoded protein: CASSPGGGLQPQHF. Full variable domain (missing parts from reference TRBV19 and TRBJ1-5): DGGITQSPKYLFRKEGQNVTLSCEQNLNHDAMYWYRQDPGQGLRLIYYSQIVNDFQKGDIAEGYSVSREKKESFPLTVTSAQKNPTAFYLCASSPGGGLQPQHFGDGTRLSIL.

A single count supports this clone. The chain is built from TRBV7-6 and TRBJ2-5; 12 nucleotides line up with TRBD2. Germline loops: CDR1 SGHVS, CDR2 FNYEAQ. J gave up 2 bases and V 5 bases, and 6 bases lay outside the gene matches. This CDR3 has 16 residues. The CDR3 spells CASSPRLAGVQETQYF. CDR3 sequence (DNA): TGTGCCAGCAGCCCAAGACTAGCGGGGGTTCAAGAGACCCAGTACTTC.

This sequence joins TRBV5-1 and TRBJ2-1; D unclear. Trimming stripped 0 bases from V and 0 bases from J, with 10 bases between. The length of the CDR3 is 16 residues. CDR1 is SGHRS and CDR2 is YFSETQ in the germline V gene. The CDR3 reads CASSLVVSTSYNEQFF. CDR3 DNA sequence: TGCGCCAGCAGCTTGGTAGTAAGCACCTCCTACAATGAGCAGTTCTTC.

This rearrangement joins TRBV4-1 to TRBJ1-2; TRBD1 agrees at 7 bases. The CDR3 sequence is 16 residues long. V lost 4 bases to trimming and J lost 3 bases; unmatched junction nucleotides: 11. CDR1 is MGHRA and CDR2 is YSYEKL in the germline V gene. The CDR3 DNA reads TGCGCCAGCAGCCTCAAAGACAGGGTGGAGTACTATGGCTACACCTTC. Encoded protein: CASSLKDRVEYYGYTF.

This clone was observed a few times. CDR3 DNA sequence: TGTGCCCGCACCCACGGGGGCGGGGGAAGAACCGGGGAGCTGTTTTTT. This translates into CARTHGGGGRTGELFF. The chain uses TRBV3-1 (or the pseudogene TRBV3-2) and TRBJ2-2; TRBD2 is a possible D gene (7 bases). The CDR3 consists of 16 residues. Trimming removed 11 bases from V and 5 bases from J, with 24 bases in between. CDR1 and CDR2 from the germline V gene are LGHDT and YNNKEL (reference sequence).

V and J are TRBV25-1 and TRBJ2-3; TRBD1 agrees at 8 bases. This CDR3 has 14 residues. Trimming took 4 bases from V and 10 from J; bases not matched to a gene: 10. From germline, CDR1 is MGHDK and CDR2 SYGVNS. CDR3: CASSVTGAIGAQYF. For the CDR3, the DNA is TGTGCCAGCAGTGTGACAGGGGCTATCGGCGCGCAGTATTTT.

The chain uses TRBV27 and TRBJ2-7, with unresolved D. Trimming took 3 bases from V and 1 from J, leaving 10 bases between them. CDR3 length equals 14 residues. Germline CDR1 reads MNHEY; CDR2 reads SMNVEV (reference sequence). The CDR3 DNA follows: TGTGCCAGCAGTTTCCGCAGCGATTCCTACGAGCAGTACTTC. This sequence encodes CASSFRSDSYEQYF.

This sequence joins TRBV2 and TRBJ2-2; TRBD2 is a possible D gene (6 bases). Germline V CDR1 and CDR2: SNHLY, FYNNEI. The CDR3 sequence is 14 residues long. The V end lost 6 bases, the J end lost 3 bases, and 11 bases lay between the germline ends. DNA for the CDR3: TGTGCCAGCAGAGAGGGACTCGACACCGGGGAGCTGTTTTTT. It specifies CASREGLDTGELFF.

V and J are TRBV18 and TRBJ2-7; 11 nucleotides line up with TRBD1. The CDR3 runs to 14 residues. V lost 3 bases, J lost 6 bases, and 4 bases stayed unmatched. Germline values: CDR1 KGHSH, CDR2 LQKENI. The CDR3 loop reads CASSPGQGAGEQYF. CDR3 sequence (DNA): TGTGCCAGCTCACCTGGACAGGGGGCGGGCGAGCAGTACTTC.

This chain joins TRBV11-3 and TRBJ2-2, with 14 bases lining up with TRBD2. This CDR3 spans 19 amino acids. V shed 4 bases and J 5 bases; nucleotides not matched to a gene: 12. Germline lookup yields CDR1 SGHNT and CDR2 YENEEA. The CDR3 sequence: CASSSPTTGTSGGTGELFF. The DNA of the CDR3 is TGTGCCAGCAGCTCGCCCACTACCGGGACTAGCGGGGGAACCGGGGAGCTGTTTTTT.

The rearrangement joins TRBV15 to TRBJ2-7; no firm D call. Germline values: CDR1 LNHNV, CDR2 YYDKDF (reference sequence). This CDR3 has 11 amino acids. V was clipped by 1 base and J by 6 bases, with 4 bases between them. CDR3 sequence reads: CATSRGIEQYF. The CDR3 DNA sequence: TGTGCCACCAGCAGAGGTATCGAGCAGTACTTC.

Written as DNA, the CDR3 is TGTGCCAGCAGCCCCTTCGGGACAGTAGCCTACGAGCAGTACTTC. This translates into CASSPFGTVAYEQYF. This rearrangement joins TRBV3-1 (or the pseudogene TRBV3-2) to TRBJ2-7; TRBD1 matches 7 bases. Losses at the gene ends were 4 bases for V and 2 bases for J; bases not matched to a gene: 8. This CDR3 has 15 amino acids. Germline lookup yields CDR1 LGHDT and CDR2 YNNKEL (reference sequence).

The rearrangement joins TRBV5-4 to TRBJ2-3; 10 bases are shared with TRBD2. V shed 0 bases and J 8 bases; nucleotides not matched to a gene: 12. Per germline, CDR1 SGHNT and CDR2 YYREEE (reference sequence). This CDR3 comprises 17 residues. In nucleotides, the CDR3 is TGTGCCAGCAGCTTGGGAGGCAGCGGGGGGGCCAGGGGTACGCAGTATTTT. Protein sequence: CASSLGGSGGARGTQYF.

V usage is TRBV7-9 and J usage is TRBJ1-1; the match to TRBD1 covers 7 bases. The CDR3 extends over 14 amino acids. Germline CDR1 reads SEHNR; CDR2 reads FQNEAQ (reference sequence). J gave up 3 bases and V 5 bases, and 6 bases lay outside the gene matches. The DNA of the CDR3 is TGTGCCAGCAGCCGAATCGACAGGGACACTGAAGCTTTCTTT. Translating gives CASSRIDRDTEAFF.